These T cell receptor beta chains were read from a single sample in a study of T cells after yellow fever vaccination. TCRdb re-called the 5' RACE reads through MiXCR, storing one row per CDR3 protein. This sample yields 300,000 or so distinct CDR3 sequences, of which roughly 4% are seen a single time; about 24% belongs to the top ten. The sequences come from PBMCs, collected 5 days after the yellow fever booster vaccination. The source is a man between 18 and 29 years old who received the YFV17D yellow fever vaccine. Both conserved end residues are part of each CDR3. The D gene is left open where the match is weak. The size field is filled for only some rows; it gives once, few, many or a size class.

V,D,J,size,CDR3,DNA
TRBV5-1,-,TRBJ1-2,-,CASSLTSLGGYTF,TGCGCCAGCAGCCTCACCTCGTTAGGGGGCTACACCTTC
TRBV4-3,TRBD1,TRBJ1-1,few,CASSQSTGGTEAFF,TGCGCCAGCAGCCAATCCACAGGGGGCACTGAAGCTTTCTTT
TRBV3-1,-,TRBJ2-1,-,CASSQEFSNGGRNEQFF,TGTGCCAGCAGCCAAGAGTTCAGTAACGGGGGAAGGAATGAGCAGTTCTTC
TRBV5-1,TRBD2,TRBJ2-3,-,CASSLGSGATDTQYF,TGCGCCAGCAGCTTGGGTAGCGGGGCAACAGATACGCAGTATTTT
TRBV15,-,TRBJ1-5,-,CATSRDITGYQPQHF,TGTGCCACCAGCAGAGATATCACAGGGTACCAGCCCCAGCATTTT
TRBV4-1,-,TRBJ2-7,many,CASSQGVSPSYEQYF,TGCGCCAGCAGCCAAGGGGTTAGTCCGTCCTACGAGCAGTACTTC
TRBV5-1,-,TRBJ2-5,many,CASSLDQQETQYF,TGCGCCAGCAGCTTGGACCAGCAAGAGACCCAGTACTTC
TRBV29-1,-,TRBJ1-5,few,CSVDAGRNQPQHF,TGCAGCGTTGACGCAGGGCGGAATCAGCCCCAGCATTTT
TRBV18,-,TRBJ1-6,-,CASSPLANSPLHF,TGTGCCAGCTCGCCGTTGGCTAATTCACCCCTCCACTTT
TRBV5-4,-,TRBJ1-1,few,CASSTGGGLRNTEAFF,TGTGCCAGCAGCACGGGTGGGGGATTAAGGAACACTGAAGCTTTCTTT
TRBV5-4,-,TRBJ1-3,-,CASSPFSGNTIYF,TGTGCCAGCAGCCCGTTCTCTGGAAACACCATATATTTT
TRBV20-1,-,TRBJ2-3,many,CSAAQSGSGTDTQYF,TGCAGTGCAGCGCAAAGCGGGTCCGGCACAGATACGCAGTATTTT
TRBV5-1,-,TRBJ2-5,many,CASSLAQGSEETQYF,TGCGCCAGCAGCTTGGCCCAAGGGTCGGAAGAGACCCAGTACTTC
TRBV20-1,-,TRBJ2-3,many,CSARTSGRVFTDTQYF,TGCAGTGCCAGGACGTCCGGGCGGGTCTTCACAGATACGCAGTATTTT
TRBV2,-,TRBJ1-4,-,CASTYLGGPNEKLFF,TGTGCCAGCACCTACCTCGGGGGGCCGAATGAAAAACTGTTTTTT
TRBV7-9,-,TRBJ1-5,few,CASSLPGQPQHF,TGTGCCAGCAGCTTACCGGGTCAGCCCCAGCATTTT
TRBV10-3,TRBD2,TRBJ2-3,-,CAISGGLAGLIGTDTQYF,TGTGCCATCAGTGGGGGACTAGCGGGGCTTATTGGCACAGATACGCAGTATTTT
TRBV5-1,-,TRBJ1-1,many,CASSLGTAMNTEAFF,TGCGCCAGCAGCTTGGGAACAGCCATGAACACTGAAGCTTTCTTT
TRBV29-1,-,TRBJ1-2,-,CSVGEGDTGCYGYTF,TGCAGCGTTGGGGAGGGTGACACGGGCTGCTATGGCTACACCTTC
TRBV6-6,-,TRBJ1-6,-,CASESSGGSPLHF,TGTGCCAGCGAGTCGAGTGGTGGATCACCCCTCCACTTT
TRBV28,-,TRBJ2-5,few,CASSSYSGRETQYF,TGTGCCAGCAGTTCTTATAGCGGTAGAGAGACCCAGTACTTC
TRBV6-1,-,TRBJ1-2,-,CASSAARTGRGYTF,TGTGCCAGCAGTGCCGCAAGAACAGGGAGAGGCTACACCTTC
TRBV6-5,-,TRBJ2-2,few,CASSYSAGVGTGELFF,TGTGCCAGCAGTTACTCGGCAGGGGTGGGCACCGGGGAGCTGTTTTTT
TRBV4-1,TRBD1,TRBJ2-1,many,CASSRPTTGIEQFF,TGCGCCAGCAGCCGGCCGACGACAGGGATTGAGCAGTTCTTC
TRBV7-9,-,TRBJ2-2,many,CASPRPPGPNVDTGELFF,TGTGCCAGCCCCCGTCCCCCCGGTCCGAATGTTGACACCGGGGAGCTGTTTTTT
TRBV6-5,TRBD2,TRBJ2-3,many,CASSYGLAGTDTQYF,TGTGCCAGCAGTTATGGGCTAGCGGGGACAGATACGCAGTATTTT
TRBV4-1,-,TRBJ1-6,many,CASSQDRGAHNSPLHF,TGCGCCAGCAGCCAAGATCGGGGGGCTCATAATTCACCCCTCCACTTT
TRBV28,TRBD1,TRBJ1-2,-,CASRPQGAYGYTF,TGTGCCAGCAGGCCCCAGGGGGCCTATGGCTACACCTTC
TRBV9,TRBD2,TRBJ2-1,-,CASSRTSGGNEQFF,TGTGCCAGCAGCCGGACTAGCGGGGGGAATGAGCAGTTCTTC
TRBV2,-,TRBJ1-5,few,CARSVFGSNQPQHF,TGTGCCAGGTCCGTTTTCGGGAGCAATCAGCCCCAGCATTTT
TRBV15,TRBD1,TRBJ1-1,many,CATSARGQGPTEAFF,TGTGCCACCAGCGCGAGGGGACAGGGCCCTACTGAAGCTTTCTTT
TRBV7-9,TRBD2,TRBJ2-5,few,CASSLRTSSETQYF,TGTGCCAGCAGCCTCAGGACTAGCTCAGAGACCCAGTACTTC
TRBV7-7,-,TRBJ1-1,-,CASEQGRTEAFF,TGTGCTAGCGAACAGGGTCGGACTGAAGCTTTCTTT
TRBV9,-,TRBJ2-6,-,CASSVTFRAGGSGANVLTF,TGTGCCAGCAGCGTTACTTTTAGGGCCGGAGGTTCTGGGGCCAACGTCCTGACTTTC
TRBV30,-,TRBJ2-2,few,CAWSVDSSVELFF,TGTGCCTGGAGTGTTGATAGCTCTGTGGAGCTGTTTTTT
TRBV14,-,TRBJ1-2,few,CASSQESRVRYTF,TGTGCCAGCAGCCAAGAAAGCAGGGTACGCTACACCTTC
TRBV19,-,TRBJ1-1,-,CASSIGLEGPNTEAFF,TGTGCCAGTAGTATAGGTCTCGAGGGGCCCAACACTGAAGCTTTCTTT
TRBV7-8,TRBD1,TRBJ2-1,few,CASSLRFTGGPYNEQFF,TGTGCCAGCAGCTTACGGTTTACAGGGGGCCCTTACAATGAGCAGTTCTTC
TRBV3-1,TRBD1,TRBJ2-2,few,CASTSGTGGIWTGELFF,TGTGCCAGCACCTCCGGGACAGGGGGCATTTGGACCGGGGAGCTGTTTTTT
TRBV6-2/TRBV6-3,TRBD1,TRBJ1-1,-,CASRDRGQETEAFF,TGTGCCAGCAGGGACAGGGGGCAAGAAACTGAAGCTTTCTTT
TRBV6-2/TRBV6-3,TRBD2,TRBJ2-7,few,CASETSGVTYEQYF,TGTGCCAGCGAGACTAGCGGGGTCACCTACGAGCAGTACTTC
TRBV16,TRBD1,TRBJ2-5,few,CASSQSTGLQETQYF,TGTGCCAGCAGCCAATCGACAGGGCTTCAAGAGACCCAGTACTTC